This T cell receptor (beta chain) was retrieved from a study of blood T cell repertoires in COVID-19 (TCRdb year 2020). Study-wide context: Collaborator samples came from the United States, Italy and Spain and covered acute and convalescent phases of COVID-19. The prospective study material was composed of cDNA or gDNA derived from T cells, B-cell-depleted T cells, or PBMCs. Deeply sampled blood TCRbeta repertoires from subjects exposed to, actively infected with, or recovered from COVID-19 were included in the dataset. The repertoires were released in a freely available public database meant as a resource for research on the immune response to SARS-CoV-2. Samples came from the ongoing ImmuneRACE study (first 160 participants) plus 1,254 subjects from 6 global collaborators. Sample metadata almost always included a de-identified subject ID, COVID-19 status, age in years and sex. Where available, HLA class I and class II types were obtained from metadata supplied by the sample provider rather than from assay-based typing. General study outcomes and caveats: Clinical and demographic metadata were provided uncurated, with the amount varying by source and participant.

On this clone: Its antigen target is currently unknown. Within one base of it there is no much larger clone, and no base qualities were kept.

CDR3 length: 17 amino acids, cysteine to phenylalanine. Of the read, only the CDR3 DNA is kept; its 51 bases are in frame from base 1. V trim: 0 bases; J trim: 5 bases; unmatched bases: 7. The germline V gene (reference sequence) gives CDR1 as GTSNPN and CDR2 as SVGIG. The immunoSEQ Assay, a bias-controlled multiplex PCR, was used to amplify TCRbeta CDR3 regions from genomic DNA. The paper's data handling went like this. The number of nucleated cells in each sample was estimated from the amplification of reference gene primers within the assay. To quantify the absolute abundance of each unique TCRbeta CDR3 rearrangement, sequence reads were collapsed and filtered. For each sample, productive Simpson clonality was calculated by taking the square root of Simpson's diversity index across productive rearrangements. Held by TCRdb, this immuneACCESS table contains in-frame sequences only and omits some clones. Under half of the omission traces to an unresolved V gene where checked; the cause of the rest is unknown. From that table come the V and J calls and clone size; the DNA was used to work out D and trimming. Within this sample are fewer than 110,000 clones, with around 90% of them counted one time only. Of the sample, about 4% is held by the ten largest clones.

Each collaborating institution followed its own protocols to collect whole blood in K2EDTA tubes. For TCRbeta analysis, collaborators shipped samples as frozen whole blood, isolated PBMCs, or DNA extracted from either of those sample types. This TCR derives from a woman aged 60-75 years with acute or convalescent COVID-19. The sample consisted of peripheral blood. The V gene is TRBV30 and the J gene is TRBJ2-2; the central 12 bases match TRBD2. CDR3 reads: CAWSVRLAGVRTGELFF. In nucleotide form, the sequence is TGTGCCTGGAGTGTACGACTAGCGGGAGTGAGGACCGGGGAGCTGTTTTTT.